The next 14 T cell receptor beta chains were all read from a single sample in a study of shared clonotypes between healthy human individuals. The table came from immunoSEQ multiplex PCR; TCRdb's copy has only in-frame clones and leaves some out. The repertoire holds millions of clones, with approximately 94% as singletons. CD8 cells regarded as naive lacked CD45RO, were positively chosen for CCR7, and omitted terminally differentiated effector memory CD45RA+ cells. The sequenced material came from naive CD8+ T cells from PBMCs. The origin of the receptors is a man aged 18 to 29 in good health. Some clones in this sample may be carry-over from other donors' samples.

The V gene is TRBV5-1, the J gene TRBJ2-1; 13 nucleotides agree with TRBD2. V was pared by 5 bases and J by 1 base, with 9 bases of the junction left unmatched. The CDR3 contains 18 residues. Germline CDR1 SGHRS, CDR2 YFSETQ. The CDR3 is CASRKGLAGVGSYNEQFF. The CDR3 coding sequence is TGCGCCAGCAGAAAAGGACTAGCGGGAGTCGGGTCCTACAATGAGCAGTTCTTC. Together with reference TRBV5-1 and TRBJ2-1, the CDR3 gives the full variable domain: KAGVTQTPRYLIKTRGQQVTLSCSPISGHRSVSWYQQTPGQGLQFLFEYFSETQRNKGNFPGRFSGRQFSNSRSEMNVSTLELGDSALYLCASRKGLAGVGSYNEQFFGPGTRLTVL.

The rearrangement links TRBV9 to TRBJ2-5, with 12 nucleotides matching TRBD1. The CDR3 sequence is 16 residues long. Germline V gene sequence: CDR1 SGDLS, CDR2 YYNGEE. V lost 3 bases to trimming and J lost 5 bases; unmatched junction nucleotides: 8. CDR3 sequence (DNA): TGTGCCAGCAGCGCCCCGGGACAGGGGGCTCGTGAGACCCAGTACTTC. Its translation is CASSAPGQGARETQYF.

The rearrangement joins TRBV5-1 to TRBJ2-5; 12 nucleotides agree with TRBD2. J lost 5 bases, V lost 6 bases, and 11 bases had no gene match. CDR1 and CDR2 from the germline V gene are SGHRS and YFSETQ. The CDR3 spans 16 residues. CDR3 sequence reads: CASNGLAGHERETQYF. The CDR3 DNA follows: TGCGCCAGCAATGGACTAGCGGGGCACGAACGGGAGACCCAGTACTTC.

This clone was picked up one time. The genes are TRBV5-1 and TRBJ1-6; D remains ambiguous. Germline loops: CDR1 SGHRS, CDR2 YFSETQ. V lost 1 base and J 10 bases, leaving 24 bases between the germline ends. The CDR3 spans 18 residues. The CDR3 loop reads CASSLSNSTLQRRSPLHF. The DNA for the CDR3 is TGCGCCAGCAGCTTGTCCAACTCCACACTTCAACGGCGGTCACCCCTCCACTTT.

The chain uses TRBV11-2 and TRBJ1-4, with a weak D call TRBD1 (6 bases). The V and J ends lost 1 base and 7 bases respectively, with 13 bases between them. The CDR3 contains 15 residues. Germline lookup yields CDR1 SGHAT and CDR2 FQNNGV. CDR3 sequence reads: CASSLGTALTEKLFF. As DNA, the CDR3 is TGTGCCAGCAGCTTAGGGACAGCCCTGACTGAAAAACTGTTTTTT.

The chain couples TRBV7-6 to TRBJ2-7, with 11 bases lining up with TRBD2. CDR3 length: 15 amino acids. The ends lost 5 bases at V and 3 bases at J; junction bases unmatched: 6. Germline assignment: CDR1 SGHVS and CDR2 FNYEAQ. The CDR3 bases are TGTGCCAGCAGCCAACTAGCGGGAGTCGTCTACGAGCAGTACTTC. It yields the protein CASSQLAGVVYEQYF. The whole variable domain, remainder taken from reference TRBV7-6 and TRBJ2-7, is GAGVSQSPRYKVTKRGQDVALRCDPISGHVSLYWYRQALGQGPEFLTYFNYEAQQDKSGLPNDRFSAERPEGSISTLTIQRTEQRDSAMYRCASSQLAGVVYEQYFGPGTRLTVT.

The rearrangement joins TRBV21-1 to TRBJ2-1; TRBD2, the table's D call, was not compared with the DNA. TRBV21-1 is given as a pseudogene. CDR3 length equals 10 residues. Here the CDR3 reads CASSKLEQFF. CDR3 DNA sequence: TGTGCCAGCAGCAAACTCGAGCAGTTCTTC.

The V call is TRBV9, the J call TRBJ2-1; 7 bases agree with TRBD2. CDR1 and CDR2 (germline): SGDLS, YYNGEE. The junction had 13 bases not matched to a gene; V was cut back by 3 bases and J by 7 bases. The length of the CDR3 is 16 residues. This CDR3 reads CASSAPRGGRGNEQFF. The CDR3 bases are TGTGCCAGCAGCGCGCCACGAGGAGGGAGGGGTAATGAGCAGTTCTTC.

CDR3 sequence (DNA): TGTGCCAGCAGCTTTCGTCCTAGCGGGAGGGCCCATGAGCAGTTCTTC. Protein: CASSFRPSGRAHEQFF. V is TRBV13 and J is TRBJ2-1, with TRBD2 matching over 12 bases. The V gene's germline CDR1 is PRHDT and CDR2 FYEKMQ (reference sequence). Trimming at V came to 3 bases and at J to 8 bases, leaving 8 bases not matched to a gene. This CDR3 comprises 16 residues.

The chain joins TRBV7-9 to TRBJ2-7; 11 bases are a match to TRBD2. This CDR3 is 17 amino acids long. V lost 6 bases, J lost 0 bases, and 10 bases stayed unmatched. The V gene's germline CDR1 is SEHNR and CDR2 FQNEAQ (reference sequence). The CDR3 DNA reads TGTGCCAGCAGTTCCCGGGGTAGCGGGAGGGTCTCCTACGAGCAGTACTTC. Translation gives CASSSRGSGRVSYEQYF.

This rearrangement joins TRBV6-6 to TRBJ2-1; 7 bases align to TRBD2. Trimming took 6 bases from V and 6 from J; bases not matched to a gene: 11. Looked up from germline, CDR1 is MNHNY and CDR2 is SVGAGI (reference sequence). CDR3 length: 15 residues. In nucleotides, the CDR3 is TGTGCCAGCAGAGGGTGGCTAGCGGAGACCAATGAGCAGTTCTTC. It codes for CASRGWLAETNEQFF.

CDR3 loop: CASSPQPWDRSAYNEQFF. The CDR3 nucleotides read TGTGCCAGTAGTCCGCAGCCCTGGGACAGGTCAGCTTACAATGAGCAGTTCTTC. This chain joins TRBV19 and TRBJ2-1, with TRBD1 matching 8 bases. Trimming took 5 bases from V and 4 from J; bases not matched to a gene: 16. The CDR3 loop spans 18 amino acids. CDR1 LNHDA and CDR2 SQIVND come from the germline V gene (reference sequence).

The chain joins TRBV6-1 to TRBJ1-2, with 12 bases fitting TRBD1. CDR3 length: 15 amino acids. J lost 4 bases, V lost 4 bases, and 4 bases had no gene match. Germline lookup yields CDR1 MNHNS and CDR2 SASEGT. The CDR3 region has the DNA TGTGCCAGCAGTGGAGGGACAGGGGGCGGCTATGGCTACACCTTC. This sequence encodes CASSGGTGGGYGYTF.

The genes are TRBV4-3 and TRBJ2-7; weak D call: TRBD1 (5 bases). The CDR3 is 16 amino acids. V lost 0 bases and J 7 bases, leaving 19 bases between the germline ends. Germline-derived CDR1 and CDR2 are LGHNA and YSLEER. CDR3 in amino acids: CASSQESFAGMGEQYF. CDR3 coding DNA: TGCGCCAGCAGCCAAGAAAGTTTCGCAGGGATGGGGGAGCAGTACTTC.